The entry below gives a single T cell receptor beta chain sequence along with its context. Its antigen is as yet unknown. The record originates from a study of response to subunit inactivated influenza vaccine. Overall study results and limits: Authors suggested few new T cells are recruited by each seasonal influenza vaccination.

TCRdb re-derived calls from the RT-PCR reads in MiXCR, one entry per CDR3 protein. The sample yields some 640,000 distinct CDR3 sequences, about 15% seen once. The specimen comprised PBMCs from blood, sampled about 14 days before vaccination. The receptor comes from a man aged 50 to 60 who received an inactivated influenza vaccine.

CDR3 in amino acids: CSARDFRDISYEQYF. DNA for the CDR3: TGCAGTGCTAGAGATTTTAGGGATATCTCCTACGAGCAGTACTTC. The V call is TRBV20-1, the J call TRBJ2-7; D remains ambiguous. Trimming left V 0 bases short and J 0 bases short, with 12 bases between. This CDR3 is built from 15 residues. In germline, CDR1 is DFQATT, CDR2 SNEGSKA (reference sequence).